This entry describes one TCR beta chain. What it binds is not known. Obtained as resections during corrective heart surgery, the thymus tissue was then studied. Donors consisted of healthy Finnish infants (having corrective surgery for congenital heart defects). This specimen belongs to a study of human thymus T cells. Findings of the study overall: Related reports documented highly overlapping thymic repertoires among unrelated individuals.

Assay used: immunoSEQ multiplex PCR; TCRdb lists only in-frame clones, some missing. The sample records under 150,000 clones, around 96% being singletons. V was cut by 5 bases and J by 0 bases, with 10 bases left in between. The CDR3 covers 14 residues. Germline values: CDR1 LNHDA, CDR2 SQIVND (reference sequence). This sequence was found in a boy under two years old with a congenital heart defect but otherwise immunologically healthy. Sequencing input: thymus tissue. The V gene is TRBV19, the J gene TRBJ1-1, with TRBD1 as a possible D gene (5 bases). The CDR3 DNA sequence: TGTGCCAGTAGTCACGGGGGAATGAACACTGAAGCTTTCTTT. Protein product: CASSHGGMNTEAFF.